The clone carrying this T cell receptor (beta chain) has only a few counts. Its antigen is undetermined. This record comes from a study of cytomegalovirus exposure and HLA in healthy donors. Study results and limitations: Follow-up analysis found HLA locus-dependent TCR association rates, highest for DRB1 and lowest for HLA-C. TCR beta V segments were, for the most part, productive about 87% or about 30% of the time in an earlier analysis.

PCR employed 60 Vbeta and 13 Jbeta primers. Assay: immunoSEQ multiplex PCR; the TCRdb copy retains only in-frame clones and omits some. The table includes 210,000 or so clones, roughly 88% detected once. Donors in the study were healthy people who gave bone marrow. The germline V and J ends were trimmed by 2 bases and 1 base, with 10 bases remaining between them. The CDR3 totals 14 residues. The germline CDR1 and CDR2 sequences are SGHDT and YYEEEE. This TCR derives from a boy aged 2 to 10 in good health and CMV-seronegative. The sequenced sample was PBMCs. The chain links TRBV5-6 to TRBJ2-7; D call uncertain. CDR3 sequence (DNA): TGTGCCAGCAGCTTTGAGTGGTCATCCTACGAGCAGTACTTC. Its protein is CASSFEWSSYEQYF.